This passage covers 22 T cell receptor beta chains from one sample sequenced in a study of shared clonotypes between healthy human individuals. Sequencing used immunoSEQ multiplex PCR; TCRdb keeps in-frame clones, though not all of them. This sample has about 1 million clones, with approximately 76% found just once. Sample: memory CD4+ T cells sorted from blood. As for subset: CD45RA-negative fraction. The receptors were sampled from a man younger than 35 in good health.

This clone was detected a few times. As DNA, the CDR3 is TGTGCCAGCACCGTCGCCCCCGCGGTGCATTTT. It translates to CASTVAPAVHF. The chain uses TRBV6-4 and TRBJ1-5; no firm D call. Trimming pared 7 bases from V and 15 bases from J, leaving 16 bases between. The germline CDR1 and CDR2 sequences are MRHNA and SNTAGT. This CDR3 comprises 11 residues.

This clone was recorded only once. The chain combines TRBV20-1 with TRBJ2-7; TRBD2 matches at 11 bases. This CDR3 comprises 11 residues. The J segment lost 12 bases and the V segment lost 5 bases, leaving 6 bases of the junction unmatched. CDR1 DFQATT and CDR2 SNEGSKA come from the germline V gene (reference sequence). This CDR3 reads CSADLAGGRYF. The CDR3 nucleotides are TGCAGTGCTGACCTAGCGGGAGGTCGGTACTTC.

CDR3: CASSYRVGVGDGYTF. The CDR3 DNA is TGTGCCAGCAGCTACAGGGTTGGGGTCGGGGATGGCTACACCTTC. V and J are TRBV4-2 and TRBJ1-2, with TRBD1 as a possible D gene (6 bases). The germline gives CDR1 LGHNA, CDR2 YNFKEQ. V dropped 5 bases and J dropped 6 bases, with 19 bases sitting between them. CDR3 length: 15 residues.

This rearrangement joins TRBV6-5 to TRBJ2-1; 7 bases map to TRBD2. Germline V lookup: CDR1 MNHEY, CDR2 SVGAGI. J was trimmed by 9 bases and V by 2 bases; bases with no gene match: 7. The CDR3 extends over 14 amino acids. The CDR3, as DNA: TGTGCCAGCAGTTACAGCGGGACCCACGGTGAGCAGTTCTTC. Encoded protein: CASSYSGTHGEQFF.

In DNA form, the CDR3 reads TGTGCCAGTAGTATGGCGGCGGCGACTGGTTATGGCTACACCTTC. Its protein is CASSMAAATGYGYTF. This chain joins TRBV19 and TRBJ1-2, with D uncertain. Deletions cut 3 bases from V and 5 bases from J, with 16 bases between. CDR3 length: 15 amino acids. Germline CDR1 reads LNHDA; CDR2 reads SQIVND (reference sequence).

CDR3 residues: CASRKDGRGNSPLHF. DNA of the CDR3: TGCGCCAGCAGGAAGGACGGGCGAGGGAATTCACCCCTCCACTTT. The chain links TRBV5-1 to TRBJ1-6, with no clear D. The V and J ends lost 5 bases and 7 bases respectively, with 16 bases between them. Per the germline V gene, CDR1 is SGHRS and CDR2 is YFSETQ. This CDR3 spans 15 amino acids.

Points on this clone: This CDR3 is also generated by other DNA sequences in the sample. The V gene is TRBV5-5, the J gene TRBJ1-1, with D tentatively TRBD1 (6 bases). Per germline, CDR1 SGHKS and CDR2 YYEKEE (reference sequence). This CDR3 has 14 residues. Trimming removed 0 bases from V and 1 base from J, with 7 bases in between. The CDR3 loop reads CASSLVGGNTEAFF. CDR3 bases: TGTGCCAGCAGCTTGGTAGGGGGGAACACTGAAGCTTTCTTT.

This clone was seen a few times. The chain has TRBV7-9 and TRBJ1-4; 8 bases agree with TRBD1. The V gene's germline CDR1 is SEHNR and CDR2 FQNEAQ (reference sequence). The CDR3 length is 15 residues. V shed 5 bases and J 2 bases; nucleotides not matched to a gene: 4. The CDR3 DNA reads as TGTGCCAGCAGCGCCGACAGGGGTACTAATGAAAAACTGTTTTTT. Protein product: CASSADRGTNEKLFF.

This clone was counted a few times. DNA of the CDR3: TGTGCCAGCAGCGTTACGACCGGGACATCGGGCGGCTACACCTTC. Protein product: CASSVTTGTSGGYTF. This chain uses TRBV9 with TRBJ1-2, with D possibly matching TRBD1 (6 bases). V was cut by 2 bases and J by 8 bases, with 19 bases left in between. This CDR3 spans 15 amino acids. Germline V gene lookup returns CDR1 SGDLS and CDR2 YYNGEE.

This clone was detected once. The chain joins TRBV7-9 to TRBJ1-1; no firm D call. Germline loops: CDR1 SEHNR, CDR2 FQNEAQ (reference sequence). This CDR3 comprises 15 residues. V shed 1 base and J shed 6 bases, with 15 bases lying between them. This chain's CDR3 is CASSLVPNRASEAFF. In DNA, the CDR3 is TGTGCCAGCAGCTTAGTTCCCAATCGGGCATCTGAAGCTTTCTTT.

CDR3 DNA: TGTGCCAGCAGCCTCGGACAGACCTACAATGAGCAGTTCTTC. As protein: CASSLGQTYNEQFF. The chain joins TRBV7-2 to TRBJ2-1, with D perhaps TRBD1 (6 bases). The germline gives CDR1 SGHTA, CDR2 FQGNSA. V was trimmed by 5 bases and J by 2 bases, leaving 10 bases between them. The CDR3 has 14 amino acids.

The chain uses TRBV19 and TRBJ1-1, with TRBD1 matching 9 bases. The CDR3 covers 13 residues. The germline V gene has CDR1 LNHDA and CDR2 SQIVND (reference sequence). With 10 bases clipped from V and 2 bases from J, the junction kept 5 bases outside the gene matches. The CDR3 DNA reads TGTGCCACCCTGGACAGGGGTAACACTGAAGCTTTCTTT. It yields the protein CATLDRGNTEAFF.

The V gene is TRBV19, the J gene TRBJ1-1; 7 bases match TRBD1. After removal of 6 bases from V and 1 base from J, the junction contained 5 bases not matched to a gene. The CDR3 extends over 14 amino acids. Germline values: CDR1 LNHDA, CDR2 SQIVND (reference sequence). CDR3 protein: CASSEQGRNTEAFF. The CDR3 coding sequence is TGTGCCAGTAGCGAACAGGGGAGGAACACTGAAGCTTTCTTT.

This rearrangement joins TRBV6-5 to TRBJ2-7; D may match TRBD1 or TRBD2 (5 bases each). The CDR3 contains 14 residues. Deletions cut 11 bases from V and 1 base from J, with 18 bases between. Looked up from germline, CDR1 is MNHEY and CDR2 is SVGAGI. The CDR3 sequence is CAGGRRRMSYEQYF. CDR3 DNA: TGTGCCGGGGGACGTAGGAGGATGTCCTACGAGCAGTACTTC.

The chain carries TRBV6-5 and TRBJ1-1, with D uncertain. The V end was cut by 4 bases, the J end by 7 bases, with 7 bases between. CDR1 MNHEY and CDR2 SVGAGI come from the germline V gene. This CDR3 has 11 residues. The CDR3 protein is CASSWGVEAFF. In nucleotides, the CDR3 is TGTGCCAGCAGTTGGGGTGTTGAAGCTTTCTTT.

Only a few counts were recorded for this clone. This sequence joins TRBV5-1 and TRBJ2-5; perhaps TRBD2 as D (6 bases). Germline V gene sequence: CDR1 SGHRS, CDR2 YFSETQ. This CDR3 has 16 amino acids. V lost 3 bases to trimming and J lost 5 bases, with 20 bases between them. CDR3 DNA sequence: TGCGCCAGCAGCTCCATGTCGGGCTTAGGGAGGGAGACCCAGTACTTC. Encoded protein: CASSSMSGLGRETQYF.

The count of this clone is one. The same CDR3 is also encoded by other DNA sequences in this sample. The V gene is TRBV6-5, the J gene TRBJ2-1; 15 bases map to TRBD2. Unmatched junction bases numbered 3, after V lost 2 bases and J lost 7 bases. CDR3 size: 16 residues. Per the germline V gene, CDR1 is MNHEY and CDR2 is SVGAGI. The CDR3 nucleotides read TGTGCCAGCAGTTACCCGGGACTAGCGGGAGGTAATGAGCAGTTCTTC. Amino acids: CASSYPGLAGGNEQFF.

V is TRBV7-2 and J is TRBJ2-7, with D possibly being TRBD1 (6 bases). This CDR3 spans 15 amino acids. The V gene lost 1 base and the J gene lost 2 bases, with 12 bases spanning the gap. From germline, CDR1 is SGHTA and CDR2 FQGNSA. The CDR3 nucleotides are TGTGCCAGCAGCTTAGGGGCGGACAGAACCTACGAGCAGTACTTC. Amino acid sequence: CASSLGADRTYEQYF.

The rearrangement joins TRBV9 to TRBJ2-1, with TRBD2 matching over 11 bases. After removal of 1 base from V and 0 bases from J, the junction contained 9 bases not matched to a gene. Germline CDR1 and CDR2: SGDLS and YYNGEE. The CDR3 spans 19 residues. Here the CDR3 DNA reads TGTGCCAGCAGCGTAACTCTCCTAGCGGGAGGTCTCTCCTACAATGAGCAGTTCTTC. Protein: CASSVTLLAGGLSYNEQFF.

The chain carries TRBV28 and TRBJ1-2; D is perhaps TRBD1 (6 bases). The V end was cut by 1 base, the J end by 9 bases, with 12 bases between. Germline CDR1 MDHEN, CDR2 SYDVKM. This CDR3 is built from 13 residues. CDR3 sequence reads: CASSLSLQGRYTF. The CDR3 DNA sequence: TGTGCCAGCAGTTTATCCTTACAGGGTCGCTACACCTTC.

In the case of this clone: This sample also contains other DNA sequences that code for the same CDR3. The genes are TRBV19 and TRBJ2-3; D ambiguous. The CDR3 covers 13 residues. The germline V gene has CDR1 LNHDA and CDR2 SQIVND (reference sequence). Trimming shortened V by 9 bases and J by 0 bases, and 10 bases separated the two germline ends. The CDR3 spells CASRAASTDTQYF. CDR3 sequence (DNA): TGTGCCAGCAGAGCAGCTAGCACAGATACGCAGTATTTT.

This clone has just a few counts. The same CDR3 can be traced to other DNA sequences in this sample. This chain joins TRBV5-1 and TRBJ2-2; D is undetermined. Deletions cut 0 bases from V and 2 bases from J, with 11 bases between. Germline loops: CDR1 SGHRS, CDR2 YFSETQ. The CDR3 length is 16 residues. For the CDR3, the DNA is TGCGCCAGCAGCTTGGGTTGGGCAGGAAACACCGGGGAGCTGTTTTTT. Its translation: CASSLGWAGNTGELFF. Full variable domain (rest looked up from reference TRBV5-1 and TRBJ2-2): KAGVTQTPRYLIKTRGQQVTLSCSPISGHRSVSWYQQTPGQGLQFLFEYFSETQRNKGNFPGRFSGRQFSNSRSEMNVSTLELGDSALYLCASSLGWAGNTGELFFGEGSRLTVL.